This TCR beta chain was identified in a study of Ad26.COV2.S vaccination and SARS-CoV-2 variants. Background on the study: Once, or twice with 56 days between doses, Ad26.COV2.S was given intramuscularly.

General study results and limits: Vaccine recipients had higher spike-specific TCR breadth than placebo recipients.

Data came from immunoSEQ multiplex PCR; TCRdb stores just in-frame clones and leaves some out. The repertoire holds around 450,000 clones, with approximately 92% as singletons. Concerning this clone: Its antigen is not known.

Documented treatment: roughly 20 received Ad26.COV2.S at low or high dose, single or two shots; about 5 received placebo; per-sample allocation not given. The samples date from day 63 after the first vaccine or placebo injection. This CDR3 has 13 residues. Germline V lookup: CDR1 LGHDT, CDR2 YNNKEL (reference sequence). The V gene lost 0 bases and the J gene lost 11 bases, with 10 bases spanning the gap. V usage is TRBV3-1 (or the pseudogene TRBV3-2) and J usage is TRBJ1-4, with D unclear. The material sequenced was peripheral blood, taken in a trial of Ad26.COV2.S vaccine versus placebo. This clonotype originated in a person aged 18-60 years who received the Ad26.COV2.S COVID-19 vaccine or a placebo. CDR3 region: CASSQDNSQKLFF. For the CDR3, the DNA is TGTGCCAGCAGCCAAGATAACAGCCAGAAACTGTTTTTT.